These 14 T cell receptor beta chains share one sample of origin, sequenced in a study of beta chain features in type 1 diabetes. Study-wide points: All four CD4+ subsets from Type 1 diabetes patients carried moderately but significantly shorter TCRB CDR3s.

These receptors' targets are unknown. All of the isolated RNA was reverse transcribed, so expressed TCRB transcripts were sequenced. Assay used: immunoSEQ multiplex PCR; TCRdb lists only in-frame clones, some missing. The sample has roughly 340,000 clones; roughly 12% are singletons. Input material: naive CD4+ T cells from blood. These receptors all stem from a young woman with type 1 diabetes.

This clone showed up just a few times. This rearrangement joins TRBV15 to TRBJ1-2, with D hard to call. Germline V gives CDR1 LNHNV, CDR2 YYDKDF (reference sequence). The CDR3 contains 15 residues. Deletions cut 0 bases from V and 4 bases from J, with 12 bases between. The CDR3 coding sequence is TGTGCCACCAGCAGAGATAGGGTGCGGGGCTATGGCTACACCTTC. Amino acid sequence: CATSRDRVRGYGYTF.

This clone was detected a few times. This chain uses TRBV11-1 with TRBJ2-5, with D perhaps matching TRBD1 (6 bases). CDR1 and CDR2 (germline): SGHAT, FQDESV (reference sequence). CDR3 length: 16 residues. Deletions cut 5 bases from V and 0 bases from J, with 16 bases between. The CDR3 DNA follows: TGTGCCAGCAGCAGACACGGACAGCGGTACCAAGAGACCCAGTACTTC. It encodes CASSRHGQRYQETQYF.

The chain employs TRBV20-1 and TRBJ2-5; D gene unclear. Germline V gene data show CDR1 as DFQATT and CDR2 as SNEGSKA (reference sequence). This CDR3 region has 11 residues. V lost 1 base and J 4 bases, leaving 4 bases between the germline ends. The CDR3 region has the DNA TGCAGTGCTAGAGCCTTAGAGACCCAGTACTTC. The encoded protein is CSARALETQYF.

This clone was detected only a few times. The gene calls are TRBV18 and TRBJ2-1; 7 positions agree with TRBD1. CDR1 and CDR2 from the germline V gene are KGHSH and LQKENI. This CDR3 is 14 amino acids long. Unmatched junction bases numbered 6, after V lost 6 bases and J lost 4 bases. CDR3 in amino acids: CASSDRVGYNEQFF. The CDR3, as DNA: TGTGCCAGCTCCGACAGGGTAGGATACAATGAGCAGTTCTTC.

As regards this clone: An end of the junction does not agree with germline; a read error may underlie this. The gene calls are TRBV14 and TRBJ2-7; D is unresolved. Germline-derived CDR1 and CDR2 are SGHDN and FVKESK. The CDR3 spans 13 residues. In DNA, the CDR3 is TGTGCCAGCAGCCAAGATCCCGCCAGGATTCCGACGTTC. Amino acids: CASSQDPARIPTF.

The gene calls are TRBV11-1 and TRBJ2-6; D not resolved. This CDR3 contains 14 residues. V gave up 1 base and J gave up 11 bases, with 12 bases separating them. Looked up from germline, CDR1 is SGHAT and CDR2 is FQDESV (reference sequence). DNA of the CDR3: TGTGCCAGCAGCTTAGTCACTATGATCGACGTCCTGACTTTC. This gives the protein CASSLVTMIDVLTF.

The chain uses TRBV28 and TRBJ2-1; 7 nucleotides line up with TRBD1. The germline CDR1 and CDR2 sequences are MDHEN and SYDVKM. Trimming took 3 bases from V and 10 from J; bases not matched to a gene: 9. This CDR3 region has 14 residues. The CDR3 protein is CASSFPDRVGEQFF. The CDR3 DNA reads TGTGCCAGCAGTTTCCCAGACAGGGTGGGCGAGCAGTTCTTC.

The genes are TRBV20-1 and TRBJ2-5; weak D call: TRBD2 (5 bases). The CDR3 extends over 10 amino acids. The germline gives CDR1 DFQATT, CDR2 SNEGSKA (reference sequence). Trimming stripped 3 bases from V and 7 bases from J, with 6 bases between. CDR3 in amino acids: CSASRGTQYF. CDR3 nucleotides: TGCAGTGCTAGTCGGGGGACCCAGTACTTC.

This clone appeared a few times. The V and J genes are TRBV4-3 and TRBJ2-5, with D tentatively TRBD2 (5 bases). The CDR3 runs to 15 residues. Germline values: CDR1 LGHNA, CDR2 YSLEER. V shed 0 bases and J shed 4 bases, with 12 bases lying between them. The CDR3 bases are TGCGCCAGCAGCCAAGATCCAGGAGGTGGAGAGACCCAGTACTTC. Its translation: CASSQDPGGGETQYF.

The chain links TRBV5-4 to TRBJ2-7; 9 nucleotides match TRBD1. The CDR3 extends over 15 amino acids. The germline V gene has CDR1 SGHNT and CDR2 YYREEE (reference sequence). The V gene end was trimmed by 4 bases and the J gene end by 3 bases; junction bases not matched to a gene: 8. CDR3 amino acids: CASSQSGQGVYEQYF. As DNA, the CDR3 is TGTGCCAGCAGCCAATCGGGACAGGGCGTCTACGAGCAGTACTTC.

The V gene is TRBV30, the J gene TRBJ1-5; D is perhaps TRBD1 (6 bases). The CDR3 consists of 13 residues. The V and J ends lost 2 bases and 7 bases respectively, with 12 bases between them. The germline gives CDR1 GTSNPN, CDR2 SVGIG (reference sequence). The CDR3 DNA reads TGTGCCTGGAGTCACAGGGCCCAACAGCCCCAGCATTTT. Its translation is CAWSHRAQQPQHF.

The gene calls are TRBV19 and TRBJ2-7; 10 bases are a match to TRBD1. The V gene's germline CDR1 is LNHDA and CDR2 SQIVND (reference sequence). V trimming: 4 bases; J trimming: 3 bases; junction bases outside the gene matches: 6. The CDR3 is 15 amino acids. CDR3 in DNA: TGTGCCAGTAGTACAACCGGGACAGGGGACTACGAGCAGTACTTC. This gives the protein CASSTTGTGDYEQYF.

The sample holds a few counts of this clone. This chain links TRBV20-1 with TRBJ1-4; no firm D call. Trimming removed 8 bases from V and 7 bases from J, with 8 bases in between. CDR3 size: 10 residues. Germline loops: CDR1 DFQATT, CDR2 SNEGSKA (reference sequence). CDR3 loop: CSTNLEKLFF. CDR3 nucleotide sequence: TGCAGTACAAATCTTGAAAAACTGTTTTTT.

This clone was counted a few times. J is TRBJ2-3 and V is TRBV7-3; 15 nucleotides agree with TRBD2. The CDR3 runs to 16 residues. V lost 5 bases to trimming and J lost 7 bases; unmatched junction nucleotides: 7. Germline V gene sequence: CDR1 SGHTA, CDR2 FQGTGA. The CDR3 reads CASSPGLAGGPHTQYF. In DNA, the CDR3 is TGTGCCAGCAGCCCTGGACTAGCGGGAGGGCCGCATACGCAGTATTTT.